This TCR beta chain was documented in a study of cytomegalovirus exposure and HLA in healthy donors. Study information: HLA-typed donors were the source of around 85 million unique TCRs held in an early data release. Study-wide findings and caveats: The availability of immune exposure information extended only to CMV serostatus. There were over 150 TCR beta chains listed as cytomegalovirus-associated.

Vbeta (60) and Jbeta (13) primers were used in the PCR. Generated by immunoSEQ multiplex PCR, the TCRdb table keeps only in-frame clones and is missing some. The sample records 100,000 to 150,000 clones, approximately 84% being singletons. V was shortened by 4 bases and J by 4 bases, with 14 bases between the two germline ends. Germline loops: CDR1 MNHNS, CDR2 SASEGT. The CDR3 runs to 15 residues. About this clone: Its target is not known.

The chain links TRBV6-1 to TRBJ1-3; the D is unclear. The sample comprised PBMCs. This clonotype was sampled from a woman younger than 35 in good health and CMV-seronegative. The CDR3 loop is CASSVGRPSGNTIYF. In DNA, the CDR3 is TGTGCCAGCAGTGTGGGCAGGCCTTCCGGAAACACCATATATTTT.